The 16 T cell receptor beta chains in this list originate from one sample, sequenced in a study of cytotoxic CD8 clonotypes in ibrutinib-treated CLL. Sequencing used immunoSEQ multiplex PCR; TCRdb keeps in-frame clones, though not all of them. This repertoire shows approximately 74,000 clones, over 75% found once; its top ten account for under 8.5%. Here the sequenced sample was PBMCs, taken at disease progression, from a patient treated with ibrutinib. These TCRs come from a human donor with chronic lymphocytic leukemia.

This chain joins TRBV11-2 and TRBJ2-7, with D perhaps matching TRBD2 (6 bases). In germline, CDR1 is SGHAT, CDR2 FQNNGV. The CDR3 consists of 14 residues. Between the trimmed V and J ends, which lost 0 bases and 6 bases, there was a span of 12 bases. DNA for the CDR3: TGTGCCAGCAGCTTAGACGGGAGTGGCCGCGAGCAGTACTTC. This encodes CASSLDGSGREQYF.

This clone was seen only once. V is TRBV9 and J is TRBJ1-1; D uncertain. V lost 0 bases, J lost 5 bases, and 8 bases lay in between. Germline assignment: CDR1 SGDLS and CDR2 YYNGEE. The CDR3 spans 13 residues. The CDR3 is CASSVEIWTEAFF. CDR3 coding DNA: TGTGCCAGCAGCGTAGAGATCTGGACTGAAGCTTTCTTT.

This clone was observed a handful of times. The chain joins TRBV15 to TRBJ2-7; TRBD1 might be the D (6 bases). CDR1 and CDR2 from the germline V gene are LNHNV and YYDKDF (reference sequence). Trimming pared 0 bases from V and 2 bases from J, leaving 14 bases between. This CDR3 spans 16 amino acids. The CDR3 region is CATSRDRTGWPYEQYF. CDR3 nucleotides: TGTGCCACCAGCAGAGATAGAACAGGGTGGCCCTACGAGCAGTACTTC.

This rearrangement joins TRBV11-2 to TRBJ1-6; a possible D gene is TRBD1 (5 bases). The CDR3 extends over 17 amino acids. Germline values: CDR1 SGHAT, CDR2 FQNNGV. Trimming pared 5 bases from V and 3 bases from J, leaving 17 bases between. The DNA for the CDR3 is TGTGCCAGCAGCGACAGACGGTTGGGATTCTATAATTCACCCCTCCACTTT. Protein sequence: CASSDRRLGFYNSPLHF.

The V and J genes are TRBV6-1 and TRBJ1-1; D ambiguous. This CDR3 comprises 13 residues. The germline V gene encodes CDR1 MNHNS and CDR2 SASEGT. Trimming pared 5 bases from V and 4 bases from J, leaving 11 bases between. The CDR3 nucleotides are TGTGCCAGCAGTTCTGGAGAAGGCACTGAAGCTTTCTTT. Translation gives CASSSGEGTEAFF.

This chain links TRBV6-5 with TRBJ1-5; no clear D gene. Germline loops: CDR1 MNHEY, CDR2 SVGAGI. This CDR3 comprises 14 residues. The germline V and J ends were trimmed by 6 bases and 6 bases, with 15 bases remaining between them. The CDR3 reads CASSPETVFQPQHF. The CDR3 DNA sequence: TGTGCCAGCAGCCCAGAAACAGTGTTTCAGCCCCAGCATTTT.

This clone has a handful of counts. The chain uses TRBV12-5 and TRBJ1-2, with 10 bases matching TRBD1. Germline assignment: CDR1 LGHNT and CDR2 FRNRAP. CDR3 length: 15 amino acids. Trimming cost V 3 bases and J 6 bases; bases outside gene matches: 7. CDR3 loop: CASGFPTGGANGYTF. CDR3 nucleotides: TGTGCTAGTGGTTTCCCGACAGGGGGCGCGAATGGCTACACCTTC.

This clone has just one count. The chain joins TRBV6-4 to TRBJ2-1; 10 nucleotides align to TRBD2. The CDR3 is made up of 15 amino acids. The germline V gene encodes CDR1 MRHNA and CDR2 SNTAGT. Trimming took 7 bases from V and 6 from J; bases not matched to a gene: 9. Here the CDR3 DNA reads TGTGCCAGCATTCTAGCGGGAGCGGGGTTCAATGAGCAGTTCTTC. Residues: CASILAGAGFNEQFF.

The chain uses TRBV19 and TRBJ2-1; tentative D call: TRBD2 (6 bases). The CDR3 contains 16 residues. Trimming took 3 bases from V and 0 from J, leaving 12 bases between them. CDR1 and CDR2 from the germline V gene are LNHDA and SQIVND (reference sequence). The CDR3, as DNA: TGTGCCAGTAGTATTTTTTCCGGGAGCTCCTACAATGAGCAGTTCTTC. Translating gives CASSIFSGSSYNEQFF.

V is TRBV6-5 and J is TRBJ2-7; TRBD2 agrees at 11 bases. Trimming at V came to 5 bases and at J to 2 bases, leaving 5 bases not matched to a gene. The CDR3 is 15 amino acids. The germline V gene encodes CDR1 MNHEY and CDR2 SVGAGI. CDR3 bases: TGTGCCAGCAGTCGCCGGGGACTAGCGGCCTACGAGCAGTACTTC. Translation gives CASSRRGLAAYEQYF.

With respect to this clone: In the same sample, other DNA sequences code for this CDR3. The chain has TRBV27 and TRBJ2-3, with 7 bases matching TRBD2. The length of the CDR3 is 13 residues. V gave up 2 bases and J gave up 4 bases; unmatched junction bases: 0. Germline values: CDR1 MNHEY, CDR2 SMNVEV (reference sequence). The CDR3 loop is CASSLLAADTQYF. CDR3 in DNA: TGTGCCAGCAGTTTACTAGCGGCAGATACGCAGTATTTT.

The rearrangement links TRBV6-1 to TRBJ1-1; D may be TRBD1 (5 bases). The CDR3 is 14 amino acids. Germline V CDR1 and CDR2: MNHNS, SASEGT. With 6 bases removed from V and 1 base from J, the gap between germline ends came to 12 bases. The DNA of the CDR3 is TGTGCCAGCAGAACCGGGACGGCGAACACTGAAGCTTTCTTT. As protein: CASRTGTANTEAFF.

CDR3 sequence (DNA): TGCGCCAGAGCTTTTACGGACGGCCTCCTAAGGGGGAGCAATCAGCCCCAGCATTTT. Protein sequence: CARAFTDGLLRGSNQPQHF. The chain carries TRBV23-1 and TRBJ1-5; perhaps TRBD1 as D (6 bases). TRBV23-1 is marked as an open reading frame, function uncertain. V was cut by 9 bases and J by 1 base, with 28 bases left in between. This CDR3 has 19 residues.

In its sample, this clone was seen a few times. The genes are TRBV5-1 and TRBJ1-5, with D unresolved. The V gene lost 0 bases and the J gene lost 0 bases, with 7 bases spanning the gap. The germline CDR1 and CDR2 sequences are SGHRS and YFSETQ. This CDR3 contains 15 residues. CDR3 loop: CASSLGAYSNQPQHF. The DNA of the CDR3 is TGCGCCAGCAGCTTGGGGGCTTATAGCAATCAGCCCCAGCATTTT. The whole variable domain, filled in from reference TRBV5-1 and TRBJ1-5, reads KAGVTQTPRYLIKTRGQQVTLSCSPISGHRSVSWYQQTPGQGLQFLFEYFSETQRNKGNFPGRFSGRQFSNSRSEMNVSTLELGDSALYLCASSLGAYSNQPQHFGDGTRLSIL.

The chain has TRBV5-4 and TRBJ2-7, with TRBD1 matching 7 bases. Germline CDR1 and CDR2: SGHNT and YYREEE (reference sequence). J gave up 4 bases and V 2 bases, and 3 bases lay outside the gene matches. This CDR3 comprises 13 residues. The CDR3 bases are TGTGCCAGCAGCTTCGACAGGGTGTACGAGCAGTACTTC. Translating gives CASSFDRVYEQYF.

The V call is TRBV5-1, the J call TRBJ1-1; D uncertain. The CDR3 length is 13 residues. V was pared by 5 bases and J by 1 base, with 9 bases between. Germline CDR1 is SGHRS and CDR2 is YFSETQ. The DNA for the CDR3 is TGCGCCAGCAGACGAGAGTGGAACACTGAAGCTTTCTTT. It yields the protein CASRREWNTEAFF.